This T cell receptor beta chain was sequenced during a study of technical replicates of blood from several donors (dated by TCRdb to 2015 to 2018). Library preparation used the immunoSEQ multiplex PCR assay. TCRdb took this table from immuneACCESS and kept in-frame rearrangements with V and J called. Such tables lack part of the clones; where checked against another copy, unresolved V genes explain under half of the gap, and the rest is unexplained. For this sample there are 70,000 to 85,000 clones; less than 97% appear just once. The top ten clonotypes cover less than 0.3% of the sample. From the cysteine through the phenylalanine, the CDR3 covers 15 amino acids. Here the CDR3 DNA is all that survives: 45 bases in frame from base 1. The germline V gene encodes CDR1 MNHEY and CDR2 SVGAGI. Trimming at the junction amounts to 0 bases on V and 6 bases on J, and the germline ends lie 14 bases apart. For this clone: This clone's antigen is unknown. The record has no base qualities; no much larger clone is one base away.

Sequenced input: T cells isolated from PBMCs. The chain links TRBV6-5 with TRBJ1-2, with a weak D call of TRBD1 (5 bases match). This receptor was taken from a human donor in good health. The bases read TGTGCCAGCAGTTACTCGATTACCACGGGGGATGGCTACACCTTC. Its translation reads: CASSYSITTGDGYTF.